A selection of T cell receptor beta chains follows, all from one sample in a study of high-grade serous ovarian cancer treatment subgroups. Here immunoSEQ multiplex PCR was the method, and the copy in TCRdb shows in-frame clones only, minus some. The table lists 35,000 to 45,000 clones, 75% to 85% of them singletons. The source material was tumor tissue. These receptors originate from a human donor with high-grade serous ovarian cancer. CDR3s include the opening cysteine and the closing phenylalanine or tryptophan. Each record gives: J gene, clone size, D gene, V gene, CDR3 DNA, CDR3 protein. A D gene is named only where the DNA matches it firmly. Some rows mark clone size as missing; the rest say once, few, many or name a class of expanded clone.

>TRBJ2-1|NA|NA|TRBV19
TGTGCCGTCGGAACTGGGGGTGACTACAATGAGCAGTTCTTC
CAVGTGGDYNEQFF
>TRBJ1-1|NA|NA|TRBV7-9
TGTGCCAGCAGCTTAGCGGGGGGGACAACCTCAGAAGCTTTCTTT
CASSLAGGTTSEAFF
>TRBJ2-1|NA|TRBD2|TRBV7-2
TGTGCCAGCAGGGCTACCCTAGCGGGAGGGAAAAATGAGCAGTTCTTC
CASRATLAGGKNEQFF
>TRBJ2-1|NA|NA|TRBV11-2
TGTGCCAGCAGCTTAGCGTCCCACACGGGCAATGAGCAGTTCTTC
CASSLASHTGNEQFF
>TRBJ2-3|NA|NA|TRBV7-9
TGTGCCAGCAGCTTAGTGAAAGCTAGCGTTGGTAGCACAGATACGCAGTATTTT
CASSLVKASVGSTDTQYF
>TRBJ1-2|NA|TRBD1|TRBV4-2
TGTGCCAGCAGCCAAGATCTGTCAGGGACAGGGTACTATGGCTACACCTTC
CASSQDLSGTGYYGYTF
>TRBJ2-4|NA|TRBD2|TRBV19
TGTGCCAGTAGTTCCGGAGGTAGCGGGAGCGCAGACATTCAGTACTTC
CASSSGGSGSADIQYF
>TRBJ2-1|NA|NA|TRBV29-1
TGCAGCGCCCTGACAGGCCTGTCCTACAATGAGCAGTTCTTC
CSALTGLSYNEQFF
>TRBJ2-7|NA|NA|TRBV11-2
TGTGCCAGCAGCTTAAACTTCAGGGGGGTGTACGAGCAGTACTTC
CASSLNFRGVYEQYF
>TRBJ1-5|NA|NA|TRBV7-9
TGTGCCAGCAGCGACGGGGGGCAGCCCCAGCATTTT
CASSDGGQPQHF
>TRBJ2-2|NA|NA|TRBV27
TGTGCCAGCCAGTTGGGGCTCTCGAACACCGGGGAGCTGTTTTTT
CASQLGLSNTGELFF
>TRBJ2-7|few|NA|TRBV27
TGTGCCAGCGGGGGTACAGATAGCGGCGAGCAGTACTTC
CASGGTDSGEQYF
>TRBJ2-3|NA|TRBD2|TRBV5-1
TGCGCCAGCAGCCCGCATCTAGCGGGAGGACAAGATACGCAGTATTTT
CASSPHLAGGQDTQYF
>TRBJ1-3|once|TRBD1|TRBV7-6
TGTGCCAGCAGCTTAGAGTTCGACAGGGTAACAGGAAACACCATATATTTT
CASSLEFDRVTGNTIYF
>TRBJ1-1|NA|TRBD1|TRBV30
TGTGCCTGGTGGACAGGGGAGGTACTGAACACTGAAGCTTTCTTT
CAWWTGEVLNTEAFF
>TRBJ2-3|NA|NA|TRBV7-9
TGTGCCAGCAGCCAAGCGGGCGGAACAGATACGCAGTATTTT
CASSQAGGTDTQYF
>TRBJ1-1|NA|NA|TRBV7-2
TGTGCCAGCAATCTAAATAGACACACTGAAGCTTTCTTT
CASNLNRHTEAFF
>TRBJ2-4|NA|NA|TRBV5-5
TGTGCCAGCACCATTCGTGAACAGGCGGGAAACATTCAGTACTTC
CASTIREQAGNIQYF
>TRBJ2-7|NA|TRBD1|TRBV19
TGTGCCAGTAGTATACAGCAGGGGGCTTACGAGCAGTACTTC
CASSIQQGAYEQYF
>TRBJ2-3|NA|NA|TRBV11-2
TGTGCCAGCAGCTTAGGAGTCGTGCAGGGGTTAGCAGATACGCAGTATTTT
CASSLGVVQGLADTQYF
>TRBJ1-2|once|NA|TRBV5-6
TGTGCCAGCAGCTTGGTTCGGGGGGGTGGCTACACCTTC
CASSLVRGGGYTF
>TRBJ1-2|NA|TRBD1|TRBV7-2
TGTGCCAGCAGCCCCGGGACAGGGGCCGACTACACCTTC
CASSPGTGADYTF
>TRBJ2-3|NA|NA|TRBV5-4
TGTGCCAGCAGCTTGGGGACCGGGCACACAGATACGCAGTATTTT
CASSLGTGHTDTQYF
>TRBJ1-1|NA|NA|TRBV29-1
TGCAGCGTTGAAGAAGAGACGGGATTCATGAACACTGAAGCTTTCTTT
CSVEEETGFMNTEAFF
>TRBJ1-1|few|NA|TRBV2
TGTGCCAGCAGTGAAGTTGGGGGGGCGGACACTGAAGCTTTCTTT
CASSEVGGADTEAFF
>TRBJ1-2|few|NA|TRBV18
TGTGCCAGCTCGCCGACAGGTCTGAGTGGCTACACCTTC
CASSPTGLSGYTF
>TRBJ2-7|NA|TRBD1|TRBV11-3
TGTGCCAGCAGCCTAACCGGGACAGGGCGTTCCTACGAGCAGTACTTC
CASSLTGTGRSYEQYF
>TRBJ1-5|NA|NA|TRBV2
TGTGCCAGCAGTGTAGACGGCGGGAGCCAGCCCCAGCATTTT
CASSVDGGSQPQHF
>TRBJ2-1|NA|NA|TRBV27
TGTGCCAGCCGGCAAAGCCTAAGTAGTGGTGAGCAGTTCTTC
CASRQSLSSGEQFF
>TRBJ2-1|NA|NA|TRBV5-4
TGTGCCAGCAGCTTTAGCGGACCCTACAATGAGCAGTTCTTC
CASSFSGPYNEQFF
>TRBJ2-7|NA|TRBD1|TRBV10-2
TGCGCCAGCAGTGGACATGGACAGGCAGAGGCTTACGAGCAGTACTTC
CASSGHGQAEAYEQYF
>TRBJ2-7|NA|TRBD2|TRBV4-2
TGTGCCAGCAGCCTCGGACTAGCGGGAAGGGGGTCCGAGCAGTACTTC
CASSLGLAGRGSEQYF
>TRBJ1-2|NA|NA|TRBV30
TGTGCCTGGAGTGTACTGGGACCGCAAGCTAACTATGGCTACACCTTC
CAWSVLGPQANYGYTF
>TRBJ2-6|once|NA|TRBV4-3
TGCGCCAGCAGCCAATTAGGATGGGGGACTGGGGCCAACGTCCTGACTTTC
CASSQLGWGTGANVLTF
>TRBJ2-2|once|NA|TRBV5-1
TGCGCCAGCAGCCCCCCAGGAACCGGGGAGCTGTTTTTT
CASSPPGTGELFF
>TRBJ2-5|NA|NA|TRBV6-5
TGTGCCAGCAGTTACTCGATTGCAGGCCGCAAGACCCAGTACTTC
CASSYSIAGRKTQYF
>TRBJ1-3|NA|TRBD1|TRBV28
TGTGCCAGCAGTGTGGGACAGTTGACTGGAAACACCATATATTTT
CASSVGQLTGNTIYF
>TRBJ2-2|once|NA|TRBV5-1
TGCGCCAGCAGCTTCCACGGGGAGCTGTTTTTT
CASSFHGELFF
>TRBJ1-2|NA|NA|TRBV4-3
TGCGCCAGCAGCCAAGCCAATATAAACTATGGCTACACCTTC
CASSQANINYGYTF
>TRBJ1-1|NA|NA|TRBV19
TGTGCCAGTAGTCGGTTTACTGAAGCTTTCTTT
CASSRFTEAFF
>TRBJ1-2|few|TRBD1|TRBV25-1
TGTGCCAGCAGTGAGGGTGGGACAGGTCATGGCTACACCTTC
CASSEGGTGHGYTF
>TRBJ1-1|NA|NA|TRBV7-3
TGTGCCAGCAGCTTAAAGGGGAGCCCAGATACTGAAGCTTTCTTT
CASSLKGSPDTEAFF
>TRBJ2-7|NA|TRBD2|TRBV11-2
TGTGCCAGCAGCTTAGTAGTGGGACTAGAGTCTGCCGAGCAGTACTTC
CASSLVVGLESAEQYF
>TRBJ1-3|NA|NA|TRBV10-3
TGTGCCAGCAGTTACGACGGTAACTCTGGAAACACCATATATTTT
CASSYDGNSGNTIYF
>TRBJ2-7|NA|TRBD2|TRBV7-2
TGTGCCAGCAGCTTGACTAGCGGGAGGTTTTCTGACTACGAGCAGTACTTC
CASSLTSGRFSDYEQYF
>TRBJ1-1|once|NA|TRBV18
TGTGCCAGCTCATCACCTATCGGGGCTTTCTTT
CASSSPIGAFF
>TRBJ1-1|NA|NA|TRBV5-1
TGCGCCAGCAGCTTGGACAGACCGAACACTGAAGCTTTCTTT
CASSLDRPNTEAFF
>TRBJ2-6|NA|NA|TRBV28
TGTGCCAGCACCCGGCGGGCCGGGGCCAACGTCCTGACTTTC
CASTRRAGANVLTF
>TRBJ2-1|NA|NA|TRBV19
TGTGCCAGTAGTATTTCAGGGGACGCCTACAATGAGCAGTTCTTC
CASSISGDAYNEQFF
>TRBJ1-1|NA|NA|TRBV19
TGTGCCAGTAGTAGCCAGGACACTGAAGCTTTCTTT
CASSSQDTEAFF
>TRBJ2-3|NA|NA|TRBV18
TGTGCCAGCTCACCCCGGGCGCAGGGGCCTACCCCCACAGATACGCAGTATTTT
CASSPRAQGPTPTDTQYF
>TRBJ1-3|NA|TRBD1|TRBV5-1
TGCGCCGGCCGACAGGGGTCATTACTGGCAAACACCATATATTTT
CAGRQGSLLANTIYF
>TRBJ1-2|NA|NA|TRBV7-2
TGTGCCAGCAGCTTACAGGGTCTTTATGGCTACACCTTC
CASSLQGLYGYTF
>TRBJ1-1|NA|NA|TRBV9
TGTGCCAGCAGCGTAGAGCGGGACACTGAAGCTTTCTTT
CASSVERDTEAFF
>TRBJ2-3|NA|TRBD2|TRBV6-1
TGTGCCAGCAGTGAAATAGGACTAGCGGTCCTCGGCACAGATACGCAGTATTTT
CASSEIGLAVLGTDTQYF
>TRBJ1-1|NA|NA|TRBV5-1
TGCGCCAGCAGCTTGGGGGCAGCCGGGACTGAAGCTTTCTTT
CASSLGAAGTEAFF
>TRBJ1-5|few|TRBD1|TRBV19
TGTGCCAGTAGCTCAGGGGGCTACCTAAATCAGCCCCAGCATTTT
CASSSGGYLNQPQHF